The rows below give T cell receptor beta chains drawn from one sample of a study of T cell changes during pregnancy in multiple sclerosis. The assay was immunoSEQ multiplex PCR, and TCRdb's table has in-frame clones only and misses some. The sample has some 36,000 clones; around nine tenths are singletons. This sample comprised CD4+ T cells from peripheral blood mononuclear cells, obtained in the second trimester of pregnancy. The receptors were gathered from a female donor with multiple sclerosis, enrolled in a pregnancy study. CDR3s include the opening cysteine and the closing phenylalanine or tryptophan. D genes are given only for firm matches. Size is stated for part of the rows, as once, few or many counts, or as a class when the clone is expanded.

TRBJ2-5 | NA | TRBV5-1 | NA | CASSLWEVARGQETQYF | TGCGCCAGCAGCTTGTGGGAAGTAGCCCGGGGGCAAGAGACCCAGTACTTC
TRBJ1-1 | NA | TRBV11-2 | NA | CASRQHRNTEAFF | TGTGCCAGCAGACAGCATAGGAACACTGAAGCTTTCTTT
TRBJ1-5 | NA | TRBV6-5 | TRBD1 | CASSYVWDRGNQPQHF | TGTGCCAGCAGTTATGTGTGGGACAGGGGTAATCAGCCCCAGCATTTT
TRBJ1-5 | NA | TRBV7-2 | TRBD1 | CASSLVGTGGNQPQHF | TGTGCCAGCAGCTTAGTGGGTACAGGGGGGAATCAGCCCCAGCATTTT
TRBJ1-5 | NA | TRBV6-5 | NA | CASSQGTYQPQHF | TGTGCCAGCAGTCAGGGGACGTATCAGCCCCAGCATTTT
TRBJ2-1 | NA | TRBV7-2 | TRBD2 | CASSTPGTREFF | TGTGCCAGCAGCACGCCCGGGACTAGAGAATTCTTC
TRBJ1-5 | NA | TRBV2 | NA | CASSEEAGNQPQHF | TGTGCCAGCAGTGAAGAGGCAGGGAATCAGCCCCAGCATTTT
TRBJ2-2 | NA | TRBV4-2 | NA | CASSQETDSAANTGELFF | TGTGCCAGCAGCCAAGAGACAGATTCGGCCGCGAACACCGGGGAGCTGTTTTTT
TRBJ1-2 | once | TRBV18 | NA | CASSPRTTEKLYGYTF | TGTGCCAGCTCACCACGGACAACAGAGAAGCTCTATGGCTACACCTTC
TRBJ1-5 | NA | TRBV12-5 | TRBD1 | CASGWTGDQPQHF | TGTGCTAGTGGTTGGACAGGCGATCAGCCCCAGCATTTT
TRBJ2-3 | NA | TRBV7-2 | NA | CASSPRSNPGDTQYF | TGTGCCAGCAGCCCCCGTAGTAACCCCGGGGATACGCAGTATTTT
TRBJ2-3 | once | TRBV19 | TRBD2 | CASSPRPLLAGYTDTQYF | TGTGCCAGTAGTCCCCGGCCACTCCTAGCGGGGTACACAGATACGCAGTATTTT
TRBJ2-4 | NA | TRBV5-1 | NA | CASSLEPGFDIQYF | TGCGCCAGCAGCTTGGAACCAGGGTTTGACATTCAGTACTTC
TRBJ1-5 | NA | TRBV19 | NA | CASRFIGQPQHF | TGTGCCAGTAGGTTTATCGGGCAGCCCCAGCATTTT
TRBJ2-7 | NA | TRBV5-1 | TRBD1 | CASSQTGTGYHEQYF | TGCGCCAGCAGCCAAACCGGGACAGGGTACCACGAGCAGTACTTC
TRBJ1-5 | NA | TRBV4-2 | NA | CASSQVAGAPGQPQHF | TGTGCCAGCAGCCAAGTGGCAGGGGCGCCAGGCCAGCCCCAGCATTTT
TRBJ1-1 | NA | TRBV7-8 | NA | CASSLSVGNTEAFF | TGTGCCAGCAGCTTATCGGTCGGGAACACTGAAGCTTTCTTT
TRBJ2-1 | NA | TRBV5-6 | NA | CASSLTGSYNEQFF | TGTGCCAGCAGCCTGACGGGTTCCTACAATGAGCAGTTCTTC
TRBJ1-3 | NA | TRBV7-8 | NA | CASSLWVTQSSGNTIYF | TGTGCCAGCAGCTTATGGGTCACACAGAGCTCTGGAAACACCATATATTTT
TRBJ1-2 | NA | TRBV29-1 | TRBD1 | CSSYRGAPYGYTF | TGCAGTAGTTACAGGGGGGCCCCCTATGGCTACACCTTC
TRBJ2-1 | NA | TRBV5-6 | TRBD2 | CASSFRGLEYNEQFF | TGTGCCAGCAGCTTTCGGGGACTAGAGTACAATGAGCAGTTCTTC
TRBJ2-1 | NA | TRBV29-1 | TRBD2 | CSVDQSGGHNEQFF | TGCAGCGTTGACCAAAGCGGGGGCCACAATGAGCAGTTCTTC
TRBJ2-6 | NA | TRBV5-5 | NA | CASSLSSSGANVLTF | TGTGCCAGCAGCTTGTCCAGCTCTGGGGCCAACGTCCTGACTTTC
TRBJ2-5 | few | TRBV7-9 | NA | CASSLDVQETQYF | TGTGCCAGCAGCTTAGATGTACAAGAGACCCAGTACTTC
TRBJ1-1 | NA | TRBV6-1 | NA | CASSEVRQGKGEAFF | TGTGCCAGCAGTGAAGTTAGGCAGGGCAAGGGTGAAGCTTTCTTT
TRBJ1-5 | NA | TRBV6-1 | TRBD1 | CASSPDREDQPQHF | TGTGCCAGCAGTCCAGACAGGGAGGATCAGCCCCAGCATTTT
TRBJ2-5 | NA | TRBV7-9 | NA | CASSLGRSLQETQYF | TGTGCCAGCAGCTTAGGGAGGTCCCTCCAAGAGACCCAGTACTTC
TRBJ1-2 | once | TRBV7-2 | NA | CASSYRAYKSNYGYTF | TGTGCCAGCAGCTACAGGGCTTACAAGTCTAACTATGGCTACACCTTC
TRBJ1-1 | NA | TRBV7-9 | NA | CALAVMNTEAFF | TGTGCCTTGGCAGTTATGAACACTGAAGCTTTCTTT
TRBJ1-1 | NA | TRBV19 | NA | CASSAYTWNTEAFF | TGTGCCAGTAGTGCCTATACTTGGAACACTGAAGCTTTCTTT
TRBJ2-7 | NA | TRBV7-2 | TRBD1 | CASRYGQDYEQYF | TGTGCCAGCAGATATGGACAGGACTACGAGCAGTACTTC
TRBJ1-2 | NA | TRBV2 | TRBD1 | CASSERTGGNYGYTF | TGTGCCAGCAGTGAGAGGACAGGGGGAAACTATGGCTACACCTTC
TRBJ1-3 | once | TRBV6-6 | NA | CASSSFPWRNGNTIYF | TGTGCCAGCAGTTCCTTCCCATGGAGAAATGGAAACACCATATATTTT
TRBJ1-1 | once | TRBV27 | TRBD1 | CASSFRDRDRAFF | TGTGCCAGCAGTTTTCGGGACAGGGATCGAGCTTTCTTT
TRBJ2-3 | NA | TRBV5-1 | NA | CASSLVLASARSTDTQYF | TGCGCCAGCAGCCTAGTGCTAGCTAGTGCACGAAGCACAGATACGCAGTATTTT
TRBJ2-3 | once | TRBV9 | TRBD2 | CASSAGLAGTDTQYF | TGTGCCAGCAGCGCCGGACTAGCGGGCACAGATACGCAGTATTTT
TRBJ1-4 | NA | TRBV30 | NA | CAWRQNNEKLFF | TGTGCCTGGAGACAGAACAATGAAAAACTGTTTTTT
TRBJ2-1 | NA | TRBV14 | TRBD2 | CASSQDRISGAYNEQFF | TGTGCCAGCAGCCAAGATCGGATTAGCGGGGCCTACAATGAGCAGTTCTTC
TRBJ2-1 | NA | TRBV4-1 | NA | CASSQGEWGLAARGEQFF | TGCGCCAGCAGCCAAGGAGAATGGGGGCTAGCGGCCAGGGGTGAGCAGTTCTTC
TRBJ1-5 | NA | TRBV4-2 | NA | CASSQAAGEGGNQPQHF | TGTGCCAGCAGCCAAGCGGCGGGGGAGGGGGGCAATCAGCCCCAGCATTTT
TRBJ1-5 | NA | TRBV29-1 | NA | CSVGWAGNQPQHF | TGCAGCGTTGGGTGGGCAGGTAATCAGCCCCAGCATTTT
TRBJ1-1 | NA | TRBV30 | NA | CAWSRGRVEAFF | TGTGCCTGGTCCCGGGGAAGGGTTGAAGCTTTCTTT
TRBJ1-1 | NA | TRBV19 | NA | CASSITRNTEAFF | TGTGCCAGTAGCATAACAAGGAACACTGAAGCTTTCTTT
TRBJ2-7 | NA | TRBV30 | NA | CAWSAVYEQYF | TGTGCCTGGAGTGCAGTATACGAGCAGTACTTC